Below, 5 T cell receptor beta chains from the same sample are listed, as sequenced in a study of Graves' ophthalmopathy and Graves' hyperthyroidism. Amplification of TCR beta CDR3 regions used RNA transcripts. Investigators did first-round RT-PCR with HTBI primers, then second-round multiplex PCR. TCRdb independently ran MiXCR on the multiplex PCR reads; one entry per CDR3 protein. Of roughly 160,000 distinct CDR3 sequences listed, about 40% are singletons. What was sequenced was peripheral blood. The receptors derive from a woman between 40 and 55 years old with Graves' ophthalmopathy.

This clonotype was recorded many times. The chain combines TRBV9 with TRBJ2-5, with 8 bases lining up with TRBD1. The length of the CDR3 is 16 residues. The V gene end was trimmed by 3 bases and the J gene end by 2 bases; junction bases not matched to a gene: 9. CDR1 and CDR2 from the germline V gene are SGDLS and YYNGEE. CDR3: CASSERDRQFQETQYF. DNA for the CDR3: TGTGCCAGCAGCGAACGGGACAGGCAATTTCAAGAGACCCAGTACTTC. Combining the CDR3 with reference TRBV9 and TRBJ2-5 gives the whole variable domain DSGVTQTPKHLITATGQRVTLRCSPRSGDLSVYWYQQSLDQGLQFLIQYYNGEERAKGNILERFSAQQFPDLHSELNLSSLELGDSALYFCASSERDRQFQETQYFGPGTRLLVL.

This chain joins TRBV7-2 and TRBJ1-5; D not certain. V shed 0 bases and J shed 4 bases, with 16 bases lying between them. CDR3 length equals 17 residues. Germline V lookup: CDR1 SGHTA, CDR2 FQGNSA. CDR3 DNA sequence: TGTGCCAGCAGCTTAGCGCCACGGGGAAGCGGAAATCAGCCCCAGCATTTT. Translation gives CASSLAPRGSGNQPQHF.

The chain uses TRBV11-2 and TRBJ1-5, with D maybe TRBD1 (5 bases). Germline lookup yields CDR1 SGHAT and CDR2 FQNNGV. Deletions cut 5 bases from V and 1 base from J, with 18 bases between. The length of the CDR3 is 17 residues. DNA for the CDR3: TGTGCCAGCAGCGCCCAGTGGGGAGGGGCGAGCAATCAGCCCCAGCATTTT. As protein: CASSAQWGGASNQPQHF.

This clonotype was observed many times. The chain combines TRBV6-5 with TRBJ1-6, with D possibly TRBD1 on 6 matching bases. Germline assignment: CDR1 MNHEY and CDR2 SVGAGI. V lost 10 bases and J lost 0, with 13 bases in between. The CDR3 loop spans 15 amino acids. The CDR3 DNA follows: TGTGCCACCGGGACACCCAGCTCCTATAATTCACCCCTCCACTTT. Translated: CATGTPSSYNSPLHF.

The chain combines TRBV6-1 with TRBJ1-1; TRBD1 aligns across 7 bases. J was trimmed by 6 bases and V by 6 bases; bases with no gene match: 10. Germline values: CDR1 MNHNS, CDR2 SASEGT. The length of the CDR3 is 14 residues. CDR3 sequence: CASRATGRNAEAFF. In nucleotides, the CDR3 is TGTGCCAGCAGGGCGACAGGGCGAAACGCTGAAGCTTTCTTT.